This T cell receptor (beta chain) was recorded in a study of T cell responses to AZD1222 COVID-19 vaccine. The repertoire was sequenced with immunoSEQ multiplex PCR; TCRdb's copy has only in-frame clones and lacks some. This repertoire shows roughly 200,000 clones, roughly 92% found once; its top ten account for approximately 1.8%. The CDR3 runs to 16 residues. With 2 bases removed from V and 8 bases from J, the gap between germline ends came to 21 bases. Looked up from germline, CDR1 is LGHNA and CDR2 is YSLEER. The specimen comprised peripheral blood, sampled 28 days after the second AZD1222 dose. This chain links TRBV4-3 with TRBJ1-2; TRBD1 is a possible D gene (5 bases). This TCR was recovered from an adult who received the AZD1222 COVID-19 vaccine. This chain's CDR3 is CASSQNSPSRAEGYTF. The CDR3 DNA reads TGCGCCAGCAGCCAAAATTCTCCTTCCAGGGCCGAGGGCTACACCTTC.